Shown below are 2 T cell receptor beta chains from a single sample sequenced in a study of shared clonotypes between healthy human individuals. Here immunoSEQ multiplex PCR was the method, and the copy in TCRdb shows in-frame clones only, minus some. The table has about 340,000 clones, around 79% seen once. Sequenced material: memory CD4+ T cells sorted from blood. Subset: CD45RA-negative fraction. The receptors derive from a man aged 30-40 years in good health.

This clone was seen a few times. The rearrangement uses TRBV19 and TRBJ2-7, with TRBD2 identical over 7 bases. J was trimmed by 7 bases and V by 4 bases; bases with no gene match: 16. The CDR3 covers 16 residues. CDR1 and CDR2 (germline): LNHDA, SQIVND (reference sequence). As DNA, the CDR3 is TGTGCCAGTAGTACGATCTCTAGCGGTAGTCACTCGGAGCAGTACTTC. It is translated as CASSTISSGSHSEQYF. Full variable domain (rest looked up from reference TRBV19 and TRBJ2-7): DGGITQSPKYLFRKEGQNVTLSCEQNLNHDAMYWYRQDPGQGLRLIYYSQIVNDFQKGDIAEGYSVSREKKESFPLTVTSAQKNPTAFYLCASSTISSGSHSEQYFGPGTRLTVT.

V is TRBV18 and J is TRBJ2-1; unclear D gene. The V end was cut by 1 base, the J end by 3 bases, with 13 bases between. Germline V lookup: CDR1 KGHSH, CDR2 LQKENI. CDR3 length: 16 residues. The CDR3 reads CASSPRQENSYNEQFF. The CDR3, as DNA: TGTGCCAGCTCACCACGACAAGAGAATAGCTACAATGAGCAGTTCTTC.